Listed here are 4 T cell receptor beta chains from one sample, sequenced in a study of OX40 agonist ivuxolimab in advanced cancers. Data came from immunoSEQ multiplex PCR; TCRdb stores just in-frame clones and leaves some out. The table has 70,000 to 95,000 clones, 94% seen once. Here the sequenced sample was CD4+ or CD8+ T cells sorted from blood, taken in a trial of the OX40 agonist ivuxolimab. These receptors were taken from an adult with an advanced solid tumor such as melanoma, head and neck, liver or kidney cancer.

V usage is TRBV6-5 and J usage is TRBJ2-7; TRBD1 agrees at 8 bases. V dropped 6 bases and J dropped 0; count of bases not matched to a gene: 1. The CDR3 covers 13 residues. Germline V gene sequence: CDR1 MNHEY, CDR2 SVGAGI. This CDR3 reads CASRDRASYEQYF. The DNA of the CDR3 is TGTGCCAGCAGGGACAGGGCCTCCTACGAGCAGTACTTC.

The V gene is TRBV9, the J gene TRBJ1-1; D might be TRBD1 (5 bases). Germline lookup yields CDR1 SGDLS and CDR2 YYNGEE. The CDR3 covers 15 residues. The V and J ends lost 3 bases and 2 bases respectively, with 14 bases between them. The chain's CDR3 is CASSGPGTRNTEAFF. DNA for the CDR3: TGTGCCAGCAGCGGACCCGGGACCAGAAACACTGAAGCTTTCTTT. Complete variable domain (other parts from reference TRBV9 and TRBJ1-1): DSGVTQTPKHLITATGQRVTLRCSPRSGDLSVYWYQQSLDQGLQFLIQYYNGEERAKGNILERFSAQQFPDLHSELNLSSLELGDSALYFCASSGPGTRNTEAFFGQGTRLTVV.

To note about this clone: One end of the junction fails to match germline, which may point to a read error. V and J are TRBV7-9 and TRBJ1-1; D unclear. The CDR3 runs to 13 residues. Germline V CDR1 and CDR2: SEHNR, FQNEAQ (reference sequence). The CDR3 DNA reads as TGTGCCAGCAGTTTAGGTTTGGGCTATCCTACTTTCTTT. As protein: CASSLGLGYPTFF. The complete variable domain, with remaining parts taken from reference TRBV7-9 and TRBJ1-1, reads DTGVSQNPRHKITKRGQNVTFRCDPISEHNRLYWYRQTLGQGPEFLTYFQNEAQLEKSRLLSDRFSAERPKGSFSTLEIQRTEQGDSAMYLCASSLGLGYPTFFGQGTRLTVV.

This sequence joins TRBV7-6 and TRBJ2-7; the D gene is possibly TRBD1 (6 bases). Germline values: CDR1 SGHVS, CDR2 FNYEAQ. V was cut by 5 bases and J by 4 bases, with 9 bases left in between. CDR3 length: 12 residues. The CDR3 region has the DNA TGTGCCAGCAGCAGGGGGTCTTACGAGCAGTACTTC. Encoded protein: CASSRGSYEQYF.